This paragraph covers one T cell receptor (beta chain) sequence. Researchers sorted participants into cohorts using their self-reported clinical history. Method: immunoSEQ multiplex PCR; TCRdb's copy keeps in-frame clones and lacks some. The sample lists under 300,000 clones, approximately 90% occurring once. The CDR3 is made up of 17 amino acids. These data originate in a study of blood T cell repertoires in COVID-19. For the study at large: Acute and convalescent COVID-19 specimens originated in the United States, Italy and Spain. PBMCs, B-cell-depleted T cells, or T cells provided the cDNA or gDNA that made up the material.

The receptor was isolated from a woman in her 40s with acute COVID-19. Sample: PBMCs or T cells enriched from blood (not recorded which). The gene calls are TRBV7-5 and TRBJ2-1; TRBD2, as called in the table, went unchecked against the DNA. TRBV7-5 has pseudogene status. The CDR3 sequence is CARSRGLAGCSYNEQFF. The CDR3 nucleotides read TGTGCCAGAAGCCGAGGACTAGCGGGGTGCTCCTACAATGAGCAGTTCTTC.